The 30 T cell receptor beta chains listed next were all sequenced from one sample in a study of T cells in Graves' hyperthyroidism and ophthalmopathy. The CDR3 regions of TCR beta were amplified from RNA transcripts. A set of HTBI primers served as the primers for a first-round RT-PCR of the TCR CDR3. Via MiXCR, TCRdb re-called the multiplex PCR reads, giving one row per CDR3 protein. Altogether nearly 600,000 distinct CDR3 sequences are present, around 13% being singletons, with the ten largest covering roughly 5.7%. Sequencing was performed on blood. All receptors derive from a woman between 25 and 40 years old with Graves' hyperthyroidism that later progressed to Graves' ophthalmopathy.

CDR3 in amino acids: CSASSMGHTYEQYF. CDR3 in DNA: TGCAGTGCTAGTTCGATGGGACATACCTACGAGCAGTACTTC. The chain has TRBV20-1 and TRBJ2-7, with D perhaps matching TRBD1 (6 bases). Between the trimmed V and J ends, which lost 3 bases and 2 bases, there was a span of 14 bases. The CDR3 covers 14 residues. Germline V gene data show CDR1 as DFQATT and CDR2 as SNEGSKA (reference sequence).

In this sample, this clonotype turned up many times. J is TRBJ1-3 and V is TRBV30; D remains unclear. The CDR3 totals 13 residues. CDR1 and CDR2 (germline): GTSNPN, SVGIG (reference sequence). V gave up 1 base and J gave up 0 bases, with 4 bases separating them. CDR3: CAWSGSSGNTIYF. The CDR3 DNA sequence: TGTGCCTGGAGTGGGAGCTCTGGAAACACCATATATTTT.

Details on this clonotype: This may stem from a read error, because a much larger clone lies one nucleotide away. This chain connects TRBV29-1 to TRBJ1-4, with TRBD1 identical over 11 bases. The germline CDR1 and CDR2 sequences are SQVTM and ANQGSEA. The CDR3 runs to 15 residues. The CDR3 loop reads CSVVWDRGVNEKPFF. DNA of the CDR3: TGCAGCGTTGTCTGGGACAGGGGGGTTAATGAAAAACCGTTTTTT.

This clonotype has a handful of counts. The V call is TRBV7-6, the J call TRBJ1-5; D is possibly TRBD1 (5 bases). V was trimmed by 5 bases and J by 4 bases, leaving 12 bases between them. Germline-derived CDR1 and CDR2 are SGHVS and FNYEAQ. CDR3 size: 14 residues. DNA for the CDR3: TGTGCCAGCAGCCTGGGACTTAAAAATCAGCCCCAGCATTTT. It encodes CASSLGLKNQPQHF.

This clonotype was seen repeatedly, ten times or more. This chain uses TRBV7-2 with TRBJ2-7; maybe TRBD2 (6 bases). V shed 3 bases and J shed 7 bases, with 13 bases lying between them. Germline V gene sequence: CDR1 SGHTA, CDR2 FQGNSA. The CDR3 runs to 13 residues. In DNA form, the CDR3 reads TGTGCCAGCAGCTTTGGCGGGGCCCGTGAGCAGTACTTC. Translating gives CASSFGGAREQYF.

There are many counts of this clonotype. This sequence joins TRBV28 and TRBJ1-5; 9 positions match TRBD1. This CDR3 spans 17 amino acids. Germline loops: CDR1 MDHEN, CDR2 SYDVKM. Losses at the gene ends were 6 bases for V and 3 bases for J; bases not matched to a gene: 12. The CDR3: CASSQDRGYWYNQPQHF. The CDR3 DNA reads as TGTGCCAGCAGCCAGGACAGGGGATATTGGTACAATCAGCCCCAGCATTTT.

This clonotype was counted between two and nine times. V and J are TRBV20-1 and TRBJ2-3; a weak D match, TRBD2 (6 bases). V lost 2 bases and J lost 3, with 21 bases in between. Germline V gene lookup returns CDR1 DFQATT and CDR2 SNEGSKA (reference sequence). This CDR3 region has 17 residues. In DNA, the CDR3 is TGCAGTGCTAGAAGGCTAGCTACGGGAGATCAGACAGATACGCAGTATTTT. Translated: CSARRLATGDQTDTQYF.

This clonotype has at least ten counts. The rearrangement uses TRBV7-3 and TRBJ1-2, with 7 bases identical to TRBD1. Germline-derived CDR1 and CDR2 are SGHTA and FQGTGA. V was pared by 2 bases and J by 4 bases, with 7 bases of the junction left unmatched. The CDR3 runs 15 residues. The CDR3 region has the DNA TGTGCCAGCAGCTTAGGGGACAGAGCCATCTATGGCTACACCTTC. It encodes CASSLGDRAIYGYTF.

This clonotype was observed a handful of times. The CDR3 protein is CASSELVGYSNQPQHF. The CDR3 DNA reads TGTGCCAGCAGTGAACTCGTGGGATATAGCAATCAGCCCCAGCATTTT. V is TRBV6-1 and J is TRBJ1-5; D gene unclear. The CDR3 length is 16 residues. Germline values: CDR1 MNHNS, CDR2 SASEGT. Trimming removed 2 bases at V and 0 bases at J, with 11 bases between.

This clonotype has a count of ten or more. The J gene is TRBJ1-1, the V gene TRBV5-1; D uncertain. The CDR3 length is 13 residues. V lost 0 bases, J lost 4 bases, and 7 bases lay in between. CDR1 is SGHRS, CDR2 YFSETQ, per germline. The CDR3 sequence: CASSLAGVTEAFF. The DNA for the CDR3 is TGCGCCAGCAGCTTGGCCGGAGTCACTGAAGCTTTCTTT.

The CDR3 region has the DNA TGTGCCAGTAGTATATTCCAGGGCTCCTACAATGAGCAGTTCTTC. It yields the protein CASSIFQGSYNEQFF. This chain links TRBV19 with TRBJ2-1, with D maybe TRBD1 (5 bases). The CDR3 loop spans 15 amino acids. Trimming took 2 bases from V and 0 from J, leaving 8 bases between them. CDR1 and CDR2 from the germline V gene are LNHDA and SQIVND (reference sequence). Based on the CDR3 plus reference TRBV19 and TRBJ2-1, the full variable domain is DGGITQSPKYLFRKEGQNVTLSCEQNLNHDAMYWYRQDPGQGLRLIYYSQIVNDFQKGDIAEGYSVSREKKESFPLTVTSAQKNPTAFYLCASSIFQGSYNEQFFGPGTRLTVL.

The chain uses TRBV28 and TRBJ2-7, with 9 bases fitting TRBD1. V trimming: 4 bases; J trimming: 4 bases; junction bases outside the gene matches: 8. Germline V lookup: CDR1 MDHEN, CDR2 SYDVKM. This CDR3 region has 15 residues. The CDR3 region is CASSSLPGQGYEQYF. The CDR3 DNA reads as TGTGCCAGCAGTTCGCTGCCGGGACAGGGATACGAGCAGTACTTC.

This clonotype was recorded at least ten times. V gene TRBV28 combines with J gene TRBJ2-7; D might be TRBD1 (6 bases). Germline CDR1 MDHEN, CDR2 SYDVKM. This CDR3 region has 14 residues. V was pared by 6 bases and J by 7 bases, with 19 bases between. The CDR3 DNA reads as TGTGCCAGCAGCTCTGGATCAGGGGCTTGGGAGCAGTACTTC. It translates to CASSSGSGAWEQYF. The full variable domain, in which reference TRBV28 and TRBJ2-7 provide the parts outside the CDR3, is DVKVTQSSRYLVKRTGEKVFLECVQDMDHENMFWYRQDPGLGLRLIYFSYDVKMKEKGDIPEGYSVSREKKERFSLILESASTNQTSMYLCASSSGSGAWEQYFGPGTRLTVT.

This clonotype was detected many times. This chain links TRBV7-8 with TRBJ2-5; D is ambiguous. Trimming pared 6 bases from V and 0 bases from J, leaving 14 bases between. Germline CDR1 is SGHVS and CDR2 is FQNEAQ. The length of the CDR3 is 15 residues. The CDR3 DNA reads TGTGCCAGCAGACCGGGCGCCAGGTACCAAGAGACCCAGTACTTC. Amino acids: CASRPGARYQETQYF.

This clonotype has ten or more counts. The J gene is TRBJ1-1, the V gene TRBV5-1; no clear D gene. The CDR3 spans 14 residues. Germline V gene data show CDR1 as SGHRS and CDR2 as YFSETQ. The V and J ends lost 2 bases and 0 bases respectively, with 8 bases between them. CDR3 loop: CASSFDGMNTEAFF. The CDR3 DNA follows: TGCGCCAGCAGCTTTGACGGAATGAACACTGAAGCTTTCTTT.

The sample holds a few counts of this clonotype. CDR3 in DNA: TGTGCCACGGGGGGCCTGGGGAACACCGGGGAGCTGTTTTTT. Amino acid sequence: CATGGLGNTGELFF. The V and J genes are TRBV24-1 and TRBJ2-2; TRBD1 or TRBD2 may be the D gene (6 bases each). Trimming removed 10 bases at V and 1 base at J, with 12 bases between. The CDR3 consists of 14 residues. CDR1 is KGHDR, CDR2 SFDVKD, per germline.

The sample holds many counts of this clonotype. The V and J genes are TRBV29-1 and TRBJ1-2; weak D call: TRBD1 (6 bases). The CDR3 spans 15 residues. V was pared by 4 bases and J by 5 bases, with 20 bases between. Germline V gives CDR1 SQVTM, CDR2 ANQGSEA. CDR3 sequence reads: CSVAADSRSRYGYTF. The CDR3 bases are TGCAGCGTTGCAGCGGACAGTCGGAGTCGATATGGCTACACCTTC.

Here the CDR3 DNA reads TGTGCCACCAGCAGAGGGTTCAGTTCCGACACCGGGGAGCTGTTTTTT. It translates to CATSRGFSSDTGELFF. The chain links TRBV15 to TRBJ2-2; D remains ambiguous. Germline lookup yields CDR1 LNHNV and CDR2 YYDKDF (reference sequence). The CDR3 is 16 amino acids. The V and J ends lost 1 base and 3 bases respectively, with 12 bases between them.

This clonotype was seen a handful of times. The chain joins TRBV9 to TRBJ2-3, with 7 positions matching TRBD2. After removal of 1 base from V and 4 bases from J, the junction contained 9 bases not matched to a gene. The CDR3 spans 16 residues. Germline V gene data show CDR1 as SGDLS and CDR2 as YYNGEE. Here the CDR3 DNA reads TGTGCCAGCAGCGTATTTCCGGGAGGAGTGTCAGATACGCAGTATTTT. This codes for CASSVFPGGVSDTQYF.

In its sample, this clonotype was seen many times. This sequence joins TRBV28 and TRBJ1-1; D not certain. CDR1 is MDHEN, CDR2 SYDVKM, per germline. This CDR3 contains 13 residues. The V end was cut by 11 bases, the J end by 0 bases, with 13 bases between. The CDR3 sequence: CAHNRPMNTEAFF. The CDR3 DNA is TGTGCCCATAATCGCCCTATGAACACTGAAGCTTTCTTT.

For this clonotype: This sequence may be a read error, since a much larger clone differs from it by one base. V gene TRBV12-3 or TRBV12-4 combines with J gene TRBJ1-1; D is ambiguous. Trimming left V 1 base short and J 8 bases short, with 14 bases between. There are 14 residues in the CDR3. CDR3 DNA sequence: TGTGCCAGCAGTTTAGGGCCGGGGAGCATGGAAGCTTTCTTT. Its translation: CASSLGPGSMEAFF.

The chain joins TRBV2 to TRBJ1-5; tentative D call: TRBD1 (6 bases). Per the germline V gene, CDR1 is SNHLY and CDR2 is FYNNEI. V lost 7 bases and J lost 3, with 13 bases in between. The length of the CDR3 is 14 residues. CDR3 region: CASNSQGPNQPQHF. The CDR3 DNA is TGTGCCAGCAATTCACAGGGCCCCAATCAGCCCCAGCATTTT.

The CDR3 bases are TGTGCCAGCAGCCAAGATCTAGCGGCGCCCTACGAGCAGTACTTC. This translates into CASSQDLAAPYEQYF. The chain is built from TRBV4-2 and TRBJ2-7, with TRBD2 matching 7 bases. The CDR3 contains 15 residues. Germline V lookup: CDR1 LGHNA, CDR2 YNFKEQ. V shed 0 bases, J shed 2 bases, and the junction held 4 bases outside the gene matches.

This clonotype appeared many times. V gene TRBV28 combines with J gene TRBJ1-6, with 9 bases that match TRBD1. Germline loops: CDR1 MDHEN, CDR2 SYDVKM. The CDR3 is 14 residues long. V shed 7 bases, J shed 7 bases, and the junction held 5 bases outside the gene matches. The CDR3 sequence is CASTPGQGNSPLHF. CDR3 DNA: TGTGCCAGCACCCCGGGACAGGGAAATTCACCCCTCCACTTT.

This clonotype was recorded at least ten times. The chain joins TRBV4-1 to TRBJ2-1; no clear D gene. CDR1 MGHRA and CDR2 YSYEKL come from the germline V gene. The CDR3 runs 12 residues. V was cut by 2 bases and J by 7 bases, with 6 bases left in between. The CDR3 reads CASSQHGNEQFF. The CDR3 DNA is TGCGCCAGCAGCCAACACGGTAATGAGCAGTTCTTC.

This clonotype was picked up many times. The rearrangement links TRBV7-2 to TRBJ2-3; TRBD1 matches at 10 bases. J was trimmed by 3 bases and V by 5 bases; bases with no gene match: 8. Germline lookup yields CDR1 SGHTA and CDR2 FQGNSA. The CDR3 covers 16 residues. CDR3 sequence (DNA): TGTGCCAGCAGCGTCAGCCGGGACAGGGGTACAGATACGCAGTATTTT. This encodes CASSVSRDRGTDTQYF.

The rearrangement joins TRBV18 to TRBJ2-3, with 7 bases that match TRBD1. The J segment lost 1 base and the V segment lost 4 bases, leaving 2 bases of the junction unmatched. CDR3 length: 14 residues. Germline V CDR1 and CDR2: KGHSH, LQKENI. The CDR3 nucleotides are TGTGCCAGCTCACACGGGACAGGCACAGATACGCAGTATTTT. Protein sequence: CASSHGTGTDTQYF.

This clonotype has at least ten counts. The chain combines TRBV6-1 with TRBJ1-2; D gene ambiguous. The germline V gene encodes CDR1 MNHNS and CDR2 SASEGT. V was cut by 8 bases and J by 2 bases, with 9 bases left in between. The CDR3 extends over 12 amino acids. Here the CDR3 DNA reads TGTGCCAGCGAGAATGAGAACTATGGCTACACCTTC. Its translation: CASENENYGYTF.

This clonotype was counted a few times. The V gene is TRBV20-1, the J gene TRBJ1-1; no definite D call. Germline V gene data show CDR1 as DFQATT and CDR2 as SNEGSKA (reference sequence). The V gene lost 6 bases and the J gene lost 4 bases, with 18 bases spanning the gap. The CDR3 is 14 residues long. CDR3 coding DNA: TGCAGTGCCGCGCTTCGTGACGGCGGCACTGAAGCTTTCTTT. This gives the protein CSAALRDGGTEAFF.

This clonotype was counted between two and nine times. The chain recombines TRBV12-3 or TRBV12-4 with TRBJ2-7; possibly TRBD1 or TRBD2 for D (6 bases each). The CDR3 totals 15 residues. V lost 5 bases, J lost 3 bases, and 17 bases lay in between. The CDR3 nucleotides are TGTGCCAGCAGTCAGACCTTGGGGGGACACTACGAGCAGTACTTC. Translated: CASSQTLGGHYEQYF.